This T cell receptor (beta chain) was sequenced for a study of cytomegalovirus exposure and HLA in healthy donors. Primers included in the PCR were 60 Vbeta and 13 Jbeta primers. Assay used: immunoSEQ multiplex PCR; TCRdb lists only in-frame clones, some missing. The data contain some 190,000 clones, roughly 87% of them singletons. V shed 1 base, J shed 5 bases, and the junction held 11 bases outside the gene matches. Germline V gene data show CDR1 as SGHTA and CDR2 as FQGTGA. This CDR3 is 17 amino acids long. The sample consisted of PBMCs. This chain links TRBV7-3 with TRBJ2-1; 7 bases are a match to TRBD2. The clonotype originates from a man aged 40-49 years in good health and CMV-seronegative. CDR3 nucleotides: TGTGCCAGCAGCTTAAAGTCTCCTGCTAGCGGTAACAATGAGCAGTTCTTC. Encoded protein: CASSLKSPASGNNEQFF. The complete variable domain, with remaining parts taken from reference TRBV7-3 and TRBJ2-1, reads GAGVSQTPSNKVTEKGKYVELRCDPISGHTALYWYRQSLGQGPEFLIYFQGTGAADDSGLPNDRFFAVRPEGSVSTLKIQRTERGDSAVYLCASSLKSPASGNNEQFFGPGTRLTVL.